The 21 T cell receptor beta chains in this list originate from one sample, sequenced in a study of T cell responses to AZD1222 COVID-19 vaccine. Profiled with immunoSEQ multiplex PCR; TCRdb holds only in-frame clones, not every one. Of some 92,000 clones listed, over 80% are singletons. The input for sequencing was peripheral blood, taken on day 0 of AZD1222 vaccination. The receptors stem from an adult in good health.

The chain's CDR3 is CASSLEASGSINEQYF. The CDR3 DNA sequence: TGCGCCAGCAGCTTGGAGGCTAGCGGGAGTATCAACGAGCAGTACTTC. The chain is built from TRBV5-1 and TRBJ2-7, with TRBD2 matching over 10 bases. Per germline, CDR1 SGHRS and CDR2 YFSETQ. The V and J ends lost 0 bases and 5 bases, in that order; junction bases with no gene match: 8. CDR3 length: 16 residues. The variable domain in full, with the rest retrieved from reference TRBV5-1 and TRBJ2-7, is KAGVTQTPRYLIKTRGQQVTLSCSPISGHRSVSWYQQTPGQGLQFLFEYFSETQRNKGNFPGRFSGRQFSNSRSEMNVSTLELGDSALYLCASSLEASGSINEQYFGPGTRLTVT.

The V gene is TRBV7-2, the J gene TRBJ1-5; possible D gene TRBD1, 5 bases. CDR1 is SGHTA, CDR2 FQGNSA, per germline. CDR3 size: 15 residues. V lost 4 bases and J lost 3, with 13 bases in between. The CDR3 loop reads CASSSGYGDNQPQHF. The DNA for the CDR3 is TGTGCCAGCAGCTCAGGGTACGGGGACAATCAGCCCCAGCATTTT.

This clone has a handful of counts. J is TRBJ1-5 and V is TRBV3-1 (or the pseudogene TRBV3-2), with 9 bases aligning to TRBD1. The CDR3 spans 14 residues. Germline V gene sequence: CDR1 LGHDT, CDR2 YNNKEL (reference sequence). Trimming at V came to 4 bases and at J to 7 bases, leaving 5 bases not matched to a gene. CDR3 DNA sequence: TGTGCCAGCAGCCTAGGACAGGGGAAACAGCCCCAGCATTTT. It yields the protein CASSLGQGKQPQHF.

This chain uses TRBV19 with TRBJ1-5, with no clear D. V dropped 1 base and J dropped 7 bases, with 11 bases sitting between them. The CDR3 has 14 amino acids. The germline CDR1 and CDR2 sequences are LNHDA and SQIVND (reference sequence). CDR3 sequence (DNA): TGTGCCAGTAGTATAGGGGCAGATGTACAGCCCCAGCATTTT. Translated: CASSIGADVQPQHF. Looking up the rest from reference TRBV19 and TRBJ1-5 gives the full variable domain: DGGITQSPKYLFRKEGQNVTLSCEQNLNHDAMYWYRQDPGQGLRLIYYSQIVNDFQKGDIAEGYSVSREKKESFPLTVTSAQKNPTAFYLCASSIGADVQPQHFGDGTRLSIL.

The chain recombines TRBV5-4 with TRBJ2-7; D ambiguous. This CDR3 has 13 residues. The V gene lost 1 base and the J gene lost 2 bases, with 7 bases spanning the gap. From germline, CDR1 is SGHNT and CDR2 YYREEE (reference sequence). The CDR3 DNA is TGTGCCAGCAGCTTGCCCACACCCTACGAGCAGTACTTC. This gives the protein CASSLPTPYEQYF.

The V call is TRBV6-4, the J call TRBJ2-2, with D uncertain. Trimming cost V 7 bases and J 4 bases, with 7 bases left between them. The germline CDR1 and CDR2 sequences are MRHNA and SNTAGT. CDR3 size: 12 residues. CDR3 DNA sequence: TGTGCCAGCAATCCTGGCACCGGGGAGCTGTTTTTT. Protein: CASNPGTGELFF.

CDR3 DNA: TGCGCCAGCAGCCCCAACGGGGGCACAGATACGCAGTATTTT. This sequence encodes CASSPNGGTDTQYF. The gene calls are TRBV5-1 and TRBJ2-3, with D possibly matching TRBD2 (5 bases). The V gene's germline CDR1 is SGHRS and CDR2 YFSETQ. The CDR3 has 14 residues. Trimming took 4 bases from V and 1 from J, leaving 10 bases between them.

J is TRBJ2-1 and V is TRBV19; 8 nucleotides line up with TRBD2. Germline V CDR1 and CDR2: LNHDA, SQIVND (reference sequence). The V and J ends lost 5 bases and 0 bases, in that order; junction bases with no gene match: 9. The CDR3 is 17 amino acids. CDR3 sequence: CASSPRHSGTSYNEQFF. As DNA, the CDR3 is TGTGCCAGTAGTCCCCGACATAGCGGGACCTCCTACAATGAGCAGTTCTTC.

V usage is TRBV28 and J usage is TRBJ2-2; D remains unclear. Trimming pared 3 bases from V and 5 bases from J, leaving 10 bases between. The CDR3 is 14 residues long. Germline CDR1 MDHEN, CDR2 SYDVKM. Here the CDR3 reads CASSLRGGTGELFF. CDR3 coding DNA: TGTGCCAGCAGTTTGCGCGGCGGAACCGGGGAGCTGTTTTTT.

CDR3 in amino acids: CASSLGRPAKNIQYF. CDR3 DNA sequence: TGTGCCAGCAGCTTAGGTCGGCCCGCCAAAAACATTCAGTACTTC. The chain combines TRBV7-8 with TRBJ2-4; D gene ambiguous. The CDR3 sequence is 15 residues long. CDR1 and CDR2 from the germline V gene are SGHVS and FQNEAQ. The V and J ends lost 1 base and 1 base respectively, with 8 bases between them.

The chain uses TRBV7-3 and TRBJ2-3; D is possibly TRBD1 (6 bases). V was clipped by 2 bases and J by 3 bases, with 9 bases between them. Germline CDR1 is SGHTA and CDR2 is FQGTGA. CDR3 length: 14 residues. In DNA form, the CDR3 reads TGTGCCAGCAGCTTAGGTCAGGGGACAGATACGCAGTATTTT. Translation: CASSLGQGTDTQYF.

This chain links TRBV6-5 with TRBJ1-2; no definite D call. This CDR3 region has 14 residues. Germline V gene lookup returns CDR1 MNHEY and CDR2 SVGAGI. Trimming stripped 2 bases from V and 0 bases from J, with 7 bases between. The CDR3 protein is CASSYPGANYGYTF. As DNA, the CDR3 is TGTGCCAGCAGTTACCCGGGAGCTAACTATGGCTACACCTTC.

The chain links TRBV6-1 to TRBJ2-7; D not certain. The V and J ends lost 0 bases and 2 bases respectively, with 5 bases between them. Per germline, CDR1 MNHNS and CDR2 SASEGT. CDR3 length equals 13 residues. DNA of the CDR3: TGTGCCAGCAGTGAAGCAGGACCCTACGAGCAGTACTTC. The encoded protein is CASSEAGPYEQYF.

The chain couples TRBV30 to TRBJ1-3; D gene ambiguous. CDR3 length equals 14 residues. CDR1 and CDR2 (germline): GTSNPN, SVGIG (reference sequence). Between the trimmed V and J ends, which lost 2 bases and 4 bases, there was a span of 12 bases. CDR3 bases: TGTGCCTGGAGTCGGGCCAGAGGGGGAAACACCATATATTTT. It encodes CAWSRARGGNTIYF. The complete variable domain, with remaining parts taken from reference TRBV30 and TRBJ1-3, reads SQTIHQWPATLVQPVGSPLSLECTVEGTSNPNLYWYRQAAGRGLQLLFYSVGIGQISSEVPQNLSASRPQDRQFILSSKKLLLSDSGFYLCAWSRARGGNTIYFGEGSWLTVV.

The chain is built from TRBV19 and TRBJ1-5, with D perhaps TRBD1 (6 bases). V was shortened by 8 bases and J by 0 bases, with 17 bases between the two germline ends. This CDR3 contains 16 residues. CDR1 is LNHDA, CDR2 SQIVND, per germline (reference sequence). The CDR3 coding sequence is TGTGCCAGTTCCGGGGGGGCGGTCTATAGCAATCAGCCCCAGCATTTT. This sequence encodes CASSGGAVYSNQPQHF.

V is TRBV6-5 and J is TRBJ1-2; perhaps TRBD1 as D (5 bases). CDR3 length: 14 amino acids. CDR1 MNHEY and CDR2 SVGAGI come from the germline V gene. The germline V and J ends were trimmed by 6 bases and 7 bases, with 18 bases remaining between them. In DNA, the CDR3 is TGTGCCAGCAGATCCGGGACTAGCTCTTTTGGCTACACCTTC. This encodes CASRSGTSSFGYTF.

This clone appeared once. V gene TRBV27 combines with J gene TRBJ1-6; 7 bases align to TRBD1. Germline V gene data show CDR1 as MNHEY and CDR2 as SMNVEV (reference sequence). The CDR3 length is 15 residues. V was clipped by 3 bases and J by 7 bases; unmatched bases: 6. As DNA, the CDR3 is TGTGCCAGCAGTTTGGAGGGGGCTAGGAATTCACCCCTCCACTTT. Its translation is CASSLEGARNSPLHF.

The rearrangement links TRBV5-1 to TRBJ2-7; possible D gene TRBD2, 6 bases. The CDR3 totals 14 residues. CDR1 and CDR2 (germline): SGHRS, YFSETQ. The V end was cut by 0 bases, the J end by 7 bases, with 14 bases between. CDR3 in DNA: TGCGCCAGCAGCTTGGGCGGCGGGGCCGCGGAGCAGTACTTC. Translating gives CASSLGGGAAEQYF.

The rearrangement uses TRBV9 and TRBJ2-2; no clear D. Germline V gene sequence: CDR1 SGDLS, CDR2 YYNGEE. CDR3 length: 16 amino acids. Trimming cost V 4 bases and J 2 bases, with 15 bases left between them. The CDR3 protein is CASSLGSSPNTGELFF. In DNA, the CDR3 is TGTGCCAGCAGCCTGGGTTCGTCACCTAACACCGGGGAGCTGTTTTTT.

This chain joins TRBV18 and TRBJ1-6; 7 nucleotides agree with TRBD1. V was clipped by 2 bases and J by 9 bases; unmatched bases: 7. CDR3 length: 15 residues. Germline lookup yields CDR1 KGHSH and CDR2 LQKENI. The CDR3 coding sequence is TGTGCCAGCTCACCATCTACAGGGGTTACTTCACCCCTCCACTTT. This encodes CASSPSTGVTSPLHF.

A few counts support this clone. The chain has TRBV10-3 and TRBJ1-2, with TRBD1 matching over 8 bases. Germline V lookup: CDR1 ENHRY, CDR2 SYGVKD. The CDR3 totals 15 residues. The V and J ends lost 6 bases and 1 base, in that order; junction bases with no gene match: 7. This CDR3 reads CAISPGQVLNYGYTF. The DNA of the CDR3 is TGTGCCATCAGCCCGGGACAGGTGCTTAACTATGGCTACACCTTC.